The entry below gives a single T cell receptor beta chain sequence along with its context. This clone has a single count. The antigen this receptor binds is unknown. Base quality data are lacking; no much larger clone is found one base away. This specimen comes from a study of blood T cell repertoires in COVID-19 (dated by TCRdb to the early 2020s). Context from the whole study: Collaborator samples came from the United States, Italy and Spain and covered acute and convalescent phases of COVID-19. HLA class I and class II types, where available, came from metadata supplied by the sample provider rather than from assay-based typing. The prospective study material was composed of cDNA or gDNA derived from T cells, B-cell-depleted T cells, or PBMCs. Sample metadata almost always included a de-identified subject ID, COVID-19 status, age in years and sex. The repertoires were made available in a free public database intended to serve as a resource for research on the immune response to SARS-CoV-2. Deeply sampled blood TCRbeta repertoires from subjects exposed to, actively infected with, or recovered from COVID-19 were included in the dataset. The samples were drawn from two sources: the first 160 participants of the ongoing ImmuneRACE study, and 1,254 subjects contributed by 6 global collaborators.

TCRbeta CDR3 regions were amplified from genomic DNA using the immunoSEQ Assay, a bias-controlled multiplex PCR. Per the source publication's procedure: The number of nucleated cells in each sample was estimated from the amplification of reference gene primers within the assay. Sequence reads were collapsed and filtered to measure the absolute abundance of every unique TCRbeta CDR3 rearrangement. For each sample, productive Simpson clonality was calculated as the square root of Simpson's diversity index across productive rearrangements. TCRdb re-hosts the immuneACCESS table, in-frame sequences only. Its copies lack some clones; in the studies checked, an unresolved V gene accounts for under half of them, and the cause for the rest is not known. The V and J calls and clone size come from that table; D and trimming were worked out from the DNA. The table for this sample lists just over 650,000 clones; approximately 90% of them were counted only once. The top ten constitute roughly 0.25% of the sample.

Study-level results and caveats: Clinical and demographic metadata were provided uncurated, with the amount varying by source and participant.

Collaborating institutions collected whole blood in K2EDTA tubes following their own protocols. Collaborator samples were shipped for TCRbeta analysis as frozen whole blood, isolated PBMCs, or DNA extracted from either sample type. The specimen sequenced was peripheral blood. This clonotype originated in a woman between 18 and 29 years old with acute or convalescent COVID-19.

The nucleotide sequence reads TGTGCCAGCAGCCCAATGGCGGGTCCTAATCAGCCCCAGCATTTT. The encoded protein is CASSPMAGPNQPQHF. The chain is made from TRBV7-2 and TRBJ1-5, with the D gene uncertain. Reading from cysteine to phenylalanine, the CDR3 counts 15 amino acids. Just CDR3 DNA is preserved here, 45 bases in frame from base 1. CDR1 is given as SGHTA and CDR2 as FQGNSA, both from the germline V gene. V is cut by 5 bases and J by 4 bases, and the space between the germline ends is 15 bases.